This T cell receptor (beta chain) derives from a study of T cells after yellow fever vaccination. Study results and caveats: Reappearing after the booster were most of the clones from primary vaccination (about 95% CD4, roughly 86% CD8).

UMIs were added to TCR cDNA along with a universal primer site when it was made by 5'RACE template switching. Each CDR3 protein is one row after TCRdb ran MiXCR on the 5' RACE reads. The repertoire consists of roughly 300,000 distinct CDR3 sequences, with around 8.1% occurring once and the leading ten covering under 20%. The germline V gene encodes CDR1 KGHSH and CDR2 LQKENI. The ends were cut back, 2 bases at V and 10 bases at J, with 9 bases in the middle. CDR3 length: 11 amino acids. Regarding this clonotype: Its antigen is unknown.

The chain has TRBV18 and TRBJ2-7; D is undetermined. Here the sequenced sample was PBMCs, taken roughly 47 days after the first yellow fever vaccination. This clonotype was sampled from a man between 18 and 29 years old who received the YFV17D yellow fever vaccine. The DNA for the CDR3 is TGTGCCAGCTCACCATGGGTTGAACAGTACTTC. Amino acids: CASSPWVEQYF.